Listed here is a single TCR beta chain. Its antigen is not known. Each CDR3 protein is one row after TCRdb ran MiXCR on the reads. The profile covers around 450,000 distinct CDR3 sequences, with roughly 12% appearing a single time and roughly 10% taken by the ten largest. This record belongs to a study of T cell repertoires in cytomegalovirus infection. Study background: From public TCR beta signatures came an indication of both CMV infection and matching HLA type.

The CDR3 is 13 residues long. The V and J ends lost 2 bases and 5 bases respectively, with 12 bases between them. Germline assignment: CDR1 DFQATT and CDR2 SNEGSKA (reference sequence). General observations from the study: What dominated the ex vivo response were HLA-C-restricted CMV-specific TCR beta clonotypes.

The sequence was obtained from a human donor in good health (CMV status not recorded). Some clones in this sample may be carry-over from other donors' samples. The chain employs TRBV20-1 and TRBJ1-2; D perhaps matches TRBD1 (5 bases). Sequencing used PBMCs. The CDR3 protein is CSARRDWRYGYTF. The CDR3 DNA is TGCAGTGCTAGACGGGACTGGCGTTATGGCTACACCTTC.